Here is one T cell receptor (beta chain) with its context. Its specificity is unknown. Germline CDR1 is SGHAT and CDR2 is FQNNGV. Trimming removed 6 bases from V and 0 bases from J, with 3 bases in between. The CDR3 spans 13 residues. Sequencing used immunoSEQ multiplex PCR; TCRdb keeps in-frame clones, though not all of them. This sample carries 100,000 to 150,000 clones, around 85% of them seen once, and the ten largest clones take 3.5% to 4.5%. The data belong to a study of T cell responses to AZD1222 COVID-19 vaccine. Study outcomes and limitations: Females outnumbered males among donors, who were mostly white British; clonal diversity was possibly underestimated. Rises in breadth and depth of Spike-specific TCRs came after two AZD1222 doses.

This rearrangement joins TRBV11-2 to TRBJ2-6; D uncertain. The source is an adult who received the AZD1222 COVID-19 vaccine. The starting material was peripheral blood, obtained 28 days after the second AZD1222 dose. The CDR3 nucleotides are TGTGCCAGCAGGGTCTCTGGGGCCAACGTCCTGACTTTC. Its protein is CASRVSGANVLTF.